The clone carrying this T cell receptor (beta chain) was detected only a few times. Its antigen is not identified. TCRdb used MiXCR to reprocess the 5' RACE reads, holding one entry per CDR3 protein. The sample contains 150,000 to 200,000 distinct CDR3 sequences, roughly 18% of which appear only once. This entry belongs to a study of CD8 T cells in ankylosing spondylitis. General observations from the study: Reportedly, disease-linked clones are significantly enriched in ankylosing spondylitis patients' matched synovial fluid.

Material for sequencing was blood, either unsorted or a sorted T cell fraction (not recorded which). This receptor was taken from a male donor with ankylosing spondylitis or in good health (not recorded which).

The DNA of the CDR3 is TGTGCCAGTAGTCCCGAGTACGAAGGAACCTACGAGCAGTACTTC. Translated: CASSPEYEGTYEQYF. The chain joins TRBV19 to TRBJ2-7; D gene ambiguous. The CDR3 totals 15 residues. Germline V CDR1 and CDR2: LNHDA, SQIVND (reference sequence). V was cut by 5 bases and J by 2 bases, with 16 bases left in between.